One and the same sample provided the 14 T cell receptor beta chains below, sequenced in a study of Ad26.COV2.S vaccination and SARS-CoV-2 variants. Treatment described: some 20 received Ad26.COV2.S at low or high dose, single or two shots; about 5 received placebo; per-sample allocation not given. After the first vaccine or placebo injection, samples were drawn on day 63. Measured with immunoSEQ multiplex PCR; TCRdb has only the in-frame clones, and not every one. This table holds some 480,000 clones, roughly 89% found once. The sequences come from peripheral blood, collected in a trial of Ad26.COV2.S vaccine versus placebo. Source of these receptors: a person between 18 and 60 years old who received the Ad26.COV2.S COVID-19 vaccine or a placebo.

The chain uses TRBV5-5 and TRBJ2-1, with TRBD1 matching 7 bases. In germline, CDR1 is SGHKS, CDR2 YYEKEE (reference sequence). The trim removed 4 bases at V and 4 bases at J, leaving 11 bases unmatched. The CDR3 length is 16 residues. DNA for the CDR3: TGTGCCAGCAGCCTGTTACAGGGGACAGCATACAATGAGCAGTTCTTC. This codes for CASSLLQGTAYNEQFF.

This chain links TRBV29-1 with TRBJ1-1; D is ambiguous. Trimming pared 5 bases from V and 4 bases from J, leaving 14 bases between. This CDR3 contains 13 residues. The germline V gene encodes CDR1 SQVTM and CDR2 ANQGSEA. CDR3 protein: CSVLVGFGTEAFF. In nucleotides, the CDR3 is TGCAGCGTTCTGGTGGGATTCGGCACTGAAGCTTTCTTT.

This chain connects TRBV28 to TRBJ2-3; 7 positions agree with TRBD1. Germline V CDR1 and CDR2: MDHEN, SYDVKM. V was clipped by 4 bases and J by 2 bases; unmatched bases: 6. CDR3 length: 15 residues. CDR3 sequence reads: CASSSGGWNTDTQYF. In DNA form, the CDR3 reads TGTGCCAGCAGTTCAGGGGGTTGGAACACAGATACGCAGTATTTT.

The V and J genes are TRBV5-1 and TRBJ1-2; D is unresolved. The CDR3 has 13 residues. The ends were cut back, 2 bases at V and 6 bases at J, with 11 bases in the middle. Germline CDR1 is SGHRS and CDR2 is YFSETQ. The CDR3 DNA reads as TGCGCCAGCAGCTTTGGGCCCCCGGATGGCTACACCTTC. This sequence encodes CASSFGPPDGYTF.

The rearrangement links TRBV19 to TRBJ1-1; 8 bases line up with TRBD1. The CDR3 has 13 amino acids. Losses at the gene ends were 5 bases for V and 8 bases for J; bases not matched to a gene: 7. From germline, CDR1 is LNHDA and CDR2 SQIVND (reference sequence). CDR3 sequence: CASSAGQGPEAFF. CDR3 in DNA: TGTGCCAGTAGTGCCGGACAGGGCCCCGAAGCTTTCTTT.

The chain has TRBV11-2 and TRBJ2-7, with 12 bases fitting TRBD2. V lost 0 bases, J lost 4 bases, and 10 bases stayed unmatched. CDR3 length equals 18 residues. Per germline, CDR1 SGHAT and CDR2 FQNNGV. The CDR3 nucleotides read TGTGCCAGCAGCTTAGAATACGGGGGGCTAGCGGGAGGGTACGAGCAGTACTTC. Translation gives CASSLEYGGLAGGYEQYF.

This clone is a singleton in its sample. The chain employs TRBV27 and TRBJ2-1; 9 bases agree with TRBD2. Germline V CDR1 and CDR2: MNHEY, SMNVEV (reference sequence). The ends lost 4 bases at V and 5 bases at J; junction bases unmatched: 6. CDR3 size: 15 residues. The CDR3 loop reads CASSSLAGRHNEQFF. CDR3 DNA sequence: TGTGCCAGCAGTTCCCTAGCGGGAAGGCACAATGAGCAGTTCTTC.

The J gene is TRBJ2-7, the V gene TRBV7-8, with D perhaps TRBD1 (5 bases). Germline V gives CDR1 SGHVS, CDR2 FQNEAQ. The V and J ends lost 4 bases and 0 bases respectively, with 10 bases between them. This CDR3 contains 14 residues. CDR3: CASSWGGFSYEQYF. CDR3 DNA: TGTGCCAGCAGCTGGGGCGGCTTCTCCTACGAGCAGTACTTC.

CDR3 nucleotides: TGTGCCAGCAGTTATGGGGTTGGGGGCCGACGGGGATCAGATACGCAGTATTTT. As protein: CASSYGVGGRRGSDTQYF. The chain links TRBV6-2 or TRBV6-3 to TRBJ2-3; D is possibly TRBD1 (6 bases). Germline V gene data show CDR1 as MNHEY and CDR2 as SVGEGT. This CDR3 has 18 amino acids. V lost 3 bases and J lost 4, with 23 bases in between.

The J gene is TRBJ2-7, the V gene TRBV28, with D perhaps TRBD2 (6 bases). Germline V gene data show CDR1 as MDHEN and CDR2 as SYDVKM. The CDR3 is 16 amino acids. V was shortened by 3 bases and J by 2 bases, with 17 bases between the two germline ends. CDR3 sequence: CASSLGVWGVTYEQYF. As DNA, the CDR3 is TGTGCCAGCAGTTTGGGAGTTTGGGGGGTAACCTACGAGCAGTACTTC.

The J gene is TRBJ1-1, the V gene TRBV6-5; a possible D gene is TRBD1 (6 bases). The germline V gene encodes CDR1 MNHEY and CDR2 SVGAGI. V was trimmed by 6 bases and J by 4 bases, leaving 15 bases between them. The CDR3 loop spans 14 amino acids. The CDR3 nucleotides read TGTGCCAGCAGGGGTGGGGGCGTGGGCACTGAAGCTTTCTTT. Translating it yields CASRGGGVGTEAFF.

The chain joins TRBV6-2 or TRBV6-3 to TRBJ2-1; TRBD2 aligns across 7 bases. CDR3 length equals 12 residues. Germline CDR1 and CDR2: MNHEY and SVGEGT. V was pared by 2 bases and J by 15 bases, with 7 bases of the junction left unmatched. CDR3 sequence reads: CASSYRRDYLFF. The DNA for the CDR3 is TGTGCCAGCAGTTACCGTCGGGACTACCTGTTCTTC.

This clone has only a few counts. The J gene is TRBJ1-5, the V gene TRBV5-4, with 8 bases fitting TRBD1. This CDR3 contains 15 residues. CDR1 and CDR2 from the germline V gene are SGHNT and YYREEE (reference sequence). Germline trimming cut 1 base from V and 2 bases from J; bases unmatched to any gene: 2. The CDR3 DNA is TGTGCCAGCAGCTTGTCAGGGGGCGGCAATCAGCCCCAGCATTTT. It translates to CASSLSGGGNQPQHF.

The genes are TRBV28 and TRBJ2-3; D possibly corresponds to TRBD2 (6 bases). CDR1 and CDR2 (germline): MDHEN, SYDVKM. This CDR3 region has 16 residues. V was pared by 5 bases and J by 0 bases, with 15 bases between. The chain's CDR3 is CASSNIAAPSTDTQYF. CDR3 bases: TGTGCCAGCAGTAATATAGCGGCCCCTAGCACAGATACGCAGTATTTT.